These 30 T cell receptor beta chains originate from one sample sequenced in a study of cytomegalovirus exposure and HLA in healthy donors. This PCR relied on a set of 60 Vbeta primers and 13 Jbeta primers. Libraries were prepared by immunoSEQ multiplex PCR; TCRdb keeps only in-frame clonotypes and omits some of them. The sample has over 150,000 clones; 70% to 85% are singletons. The sequenced sample consisted of PBMCs. The receptors were gathered from a man aged 35 to 55 in good health and CMV-seronegative.

For the CDR3, the DNA is TGTGCCAGTAGTGACCACAGTGGCGAGCAGTACTTC. Translated: CASSDHSGEQYF. J is TRBJ2-7 and V is TRBV19; no clear D gene. Trimming took off 5 bases at V and 6 bases at J, with 11 bases between the two ends. From germline, CDR1 is LNHDA and CDR2 SQIVND (reference sequence). The CDR3 loop spans 12 amino acids.

V usage is TRBV6-7 and J usage is TRBJ1-5; D not resolved. TRBV6-7 is an ORF; its function is uncertain. Trimming shortened V by 2 bases and J by 7 bases, and 9 bases separated the two germline ends. The CDR3 is 13 amino acids. The CDR3 DNA follows: TGTGCCAGCAGTTACAAGGGAGTGCAGCCCCAGCATTTT. Protein sequence: CASSYKGVQPQHF.

This clone was counted once. The chain couples TRBV5-1 to TRBJ2-7; D is undetermined. The length of the CDR3 is 15 residues. V was cut by 5 bases and J by 2 bases, with 17 bases left in between. The germline V gene encodes CDR1 SGHRS and CDR2 YFSETQ. The CDR3 spells CASSPQPSNTYEQYF. Written as DNA, the CDR3 is TGCGCCAGCAGTCCACAGCCGTCAAACACCTACGAGCAGTACTTC.

The gene calls are TRBV5-4 and TRBJ2-7; TRBD2 aligns across 10 bases. With V trimmed by 0 bases and J by 2 bases, 8 bases remained unmatched. CDR1 and CDR2 (germline): SGHNT, YYREEE (reference sequence). This CDR3 is built from 17 residues. The CDR3: CASSLAGPSGGAYEQYF. In DNA, the CDR3 is TGTGCCAGCAGCTTGGCCGGGCCTAGCGGGGGTGCCTACGAGCAGTACTTC.

The chain employs TRBV6-6 and TRBJ1-6; D uncertain. Trimming stripped 5 bases from V and 7 bases from J, with 12 bases between. The CDR3 has 14 amino acids. CDR1 and CDR2 from the germline V gene are MNHNY and SVGAGI (reference sequence). CDR3 nucleotides: TGTGCCAGCAGTCTAGGTCCTGGGAATTCACCCCTCCACTTT. Encoded protein: CASSLGPGNSPLHF.

This chain uses TRBV28 with TRBJ2-7; tentative D call: TRBD2 (6 bases). This CDR3 region has 13 residues. V was trimmed by 5 bases and J by 2 bases, leaving 10 bases between them. Per the germline V gene, CDR1 is MDHEN and CDR2 is SYDVKM. Here the CDR3 reads CASSVAETYEQYF. For the CDR3, the DNA is TGTGCCAGCAGTGTAGCGGAGACCTACGAGCAGTACTTC.

V gene TRBV29-1 combines with J gene TRBJ2-3, with D possibly being TRBD1 (6 bases). Trimming took 8 bases from V and 1 from J, leaving 16 bases between them. Per germline, CDR1 SQVTM and CDR2 ANQGSEA. CDR3 size: 14 residues. The CDR3 spells CSTGWGRRTDTQYF. CDR3 nucleotide sequence: TGCAGCACTGGCTGGGGGCGGCGCACAGATACGCAGTATTTT.

V usage is TRBV6-5 and J usage is TRBJ2-7; 10 bases align to TRBD1. V lost 0 bases and J lost 5; bases outside the gene matches: 7. Germline assignment: CDR1 MNHEY and CDR2 SVGAGI. The length of the CDR3 is 16 residues. CDR3 DNA sequence: TGTGCCAGCAGTTACTCGATGACAGGGGGCGGCGACGAGCAGTACTTC. It codes for CASSYSMTGGGDEQYF.

The rearrangement uses TRBV28 and TRBJ1-2; D is perhaps TRBD1 (5 bases). The CDR3 has 13 residues. From germline, CDR1 is MDHEN and CDR2 SYDVKM. The ends were cut back, 2 bases at V and 4 bases at J, with 8 bases in the middle. This CDR3 reads CASSLAGPYGYTF. The CDR3 nucleotides are TGTGCCAGCAGTTTAGCGGGGCCCTATGGCTACACCTTC.

This clone is a singleton in its sample. The V and J genes are TRBV27 and TRBJ2-5, with D possibly TRBD2 on 5 matching bases. The CDR3 consists of 14 residues. Trimming cost V 4 bases and J 1 base, with 10 bases left between them. CDR1 MNHEY and CDR2 SMNVEV come from the germline V gene (reference sequence). The chain's CDR3 is CASSSGLLQETQYF. The CDR3 DNA is TGTGCCAGCAGTTCCGGACTTCTCCAAGAGACCCAGTACTTC.

The chain links TRBV5-1 to TRBJ2-3; D is perhaps TRBD1 (5 bases). V lost 4 bases to trimming and J lost 1 base, with 16 bases between them. Germline V CDR1 and CDR2: SGHRS, YFSETQ. This CDR3 contains 16 residues. CDR3 sequence reads: CASSHRAGLGTDTQYF. CDR3 DNA sequence: TGCGCCAGCAGCCACCGAGCAGGGTTAGGCACAGATACGCAGTATTTT.

The rearrangement joins TRBV7-9 to TRBJ2-1, with a possible D match to TRBD1 (5 bases). Germline lookup yields CDR1 SEHNR and CDR2 FQNEAQ (reference sequence). V was clipped by 0 bases and J by 7 bases, with 13 bases between them. The CDR3 extends over 15 amino acids. CDR3 coding DNA: TGTGCCAGCAGCTTAGCGCAGGGCTGGACGAATGAGCAGTTCTTC. This codes for CASSLAQGWTNEQFF. Drawing the rest from reference TRBV7-9 and TRBJ2-1, the complete variable domain is DTGVSQNPRHKITKRGQNVTFRCDPISEHNRLYWYRQTLGQGPEFLTYFQNEAQLEKSRLLSDRFSAERPKGSFSTLEIQRTEQGDSAMYLCASSLAQGWTNEQFFGPGTRLTVL.

This sequence joins TRBV2 and TRBJ1-5; no firm D call. In germline, CDR1 is SNHLY, CDR2 FYNNEI. This CDR3 contains 12 residues. V dropped 4 bases and J dropped 4 bases, with 5 bases sitting between them. The CDR3 protein is CASSVPNQPQHF. CDR3 coding DNA: TGTGCCAGCAGTGTCCCGAATCAGCCCCAGCATTTT.

The rearrangement uses TRBV6-5 and TRBJ1-3; D is undetermined. The CDR3 covers 14 residues. Germline values: CDR1 MNHEY, CDR2 SVGAGI. The germline V and J ends were trimmed by 2 bases and 4 bases, with 9 bases remaining between them. CDR3 nucleotides: TGTGCCAGCAGTTACAGCGACTCCGGAAACACCATATATTTT. Protein product: CASSYSDSGNTIYF.

The rearrangement links TRBV11-3 to TRBJ2-1; no reliable D call. Deletions cut 5 bases from V and 8 bases from J, with 13 bases between. CDR3 size: 13 residues. Germline CDR1 SGHNT, CDR2 YENEEA. For the CDR3, the DNA is TGTGCCAGCAGCCTACGTCCCGAGGATGAGCAGTTCTTC. Its translation is CASSLRPEDEQFF.

J is TRBJ2-7 and V is TRBV12-2; the D call in the table, TRBD2, was not verified against the DNA. TRBV12-2 constitutes a pseudogene. CDR3 length: 21 residues. Here the CDR3 DNA reads TGTGCAAGTCGCTTAGGCCCCCCAAAGTCCGTCGGGGGAGCAAGCTCCTACGAGCAGTACTTC. This codes for CASRLGPPKSVGGASSYEQYF.

CDR3 coding DNA: TGTGCCGTCCGCGGGGCAGGGGGAAACACCATATATTTT. Translating it yields CAVRGAGGNTIYF. This chain joins TRBV6-6 and TRBJ1-3, with D possibly TRBD1 on 5 matching bases. Germline CDR1 MNHNY, CDR2 SVGAGI (reference sequence). The CDR3 extends over 13 amino acids. Trimming removed 11 bases from V and 4 bases from J, with 15 bases in between.

The chain is built from TRBV19 and TRBJ2-6, with D maybe TRBD1 (6 bases). The CDR3 sequence is 16 residues long. CDR1 LNHDA and CDR2 SQIVND come from the germline V gene (reference sequence). V was shortened by 10 bases and J by 0 bases, with 16 bases between the two germline ends. The CDR3: CATATGWSSGANVLTF. In DNA form, the CDR3 reads TGTGCCACCGCGACAGGCTGGAGCTCTGGGGCCAACGTCCTGACTTTC.

The chain links TRBV5-1 to TRBJ2-2, with D possibly being TRBD2 (5 bases). The CDR3 is 14 residues long. The germline V gene has CDR1 SGHRS and CDR2 YFSETQ. V was shortened by 2 bases and J by 4 bases, with 9 bases between the two germline ends. The CDR3 protein is CASSFQGGTGELFF. The CDR3 DNA reads as TGCGCCAGCAGCTTCCAAGGAGGCACCGGGGAGCTGTTTTTT.

J is TRBJ2-3 and V is TRBV29-1; perhaps TRBD1 as D (5 bases). Germline V gene data show CDR1 as SQVTM and CDR2 as ANQGSEA. Trimming stripped 4 bases from V and 6 bases from J, with 5 bases between. CDR3 length: 10 residues. CDR3 coding DNA: TGCAGCGTTGCAGGGGATACGCAGTATTTT. Its protein is CSVAGDTQYF.

J is TRBJ2-4 and V is TRBV6-5; 7 bases line up with TRBD2. Germline V lookup: CDR1 MNHEY, CDR2 SVGAGI. The CDR3 consists of 14 residues. J was trimmed by 5 bases and V by 6 bases; bases with no gene match: 7. The CDR3 nucleotides are TGTGCCAGCAGATCCGCAGGGAGGGAAAACATTCAGTACTTC. It yields the protein CASRSAGRENIQYF.

V gene TRBV27 combines with J gene TRBJ1-2; 8 nucleotides agree with TRBD1. Germline values: CDR1 MNHEY, CDR2 SMNVEV (reference sequence). After removal of 5 bases from V and 3 bases from J, the junction contained 5 bases not matched to a gene. This CDR3 is built from 14 residues. The CDR3 loop reads CASSGQGGDYGYTF. CDR3 sequence (DNA): TGTGCCAGCAGTGGACAGGGAGGGGACTATGGCTACACCTTC.

The chain employs TRBV30 and TRBJ2-7, with D maybe TRBD1 (7 bases). Trimming cost V 3 bases and J 2 bases, with 14 bases left between them. Germline V lookup: CDR1 GTSNPN, CDR2 SVGIG (reference sequence). The CDR3 sequence is 14 residues long. The CDR3 DNA is TGTGCCTGGAGACGACAGGGACTGACCTACGAGCAGTACTTC. Its translation is CAWRRQGLTYEQYF. Full variable domain (outside the CDR3, taken from reference TRBV30 and TRBJ2-7): SQTIHQWPATLVQPVGSPLSLECTVEGTSNPNLYWYRQAAGRGLQLLFYSVGIGQISSEVPQNLSASRPQDRQFILSSKKLLLSDSGFYLCAWRRQGLTYEQYFGPGTRLTVT.

The chain uses TRBV6-1 and TRBJ2-7; 7 bases agree with TRBD2. Trimming took 7 bases from V and 4 from J; bases not matched to a gene: 4. The CDR3 loop spans 12 amino acids. The V gene's germline CDR1 is MNHNS and CDR2 SASEGT. Here the CDR3 reads CASTNGGYEQYF. Written as DNA, the CDR3 is TGTGCCAGCACAAACGGGGGGTACGAGCAGTACTTC.

This chain connects TRBV7-9 to TRBJ2-3; the match to TRBD2 covers 12 bases. The CDR3 covers 16 residues. CDR1 and CDR2 (germline): SEHNR, FQNEAQ (reference sequence). Trimming at V came to 5 bases and at J to 5 bases, leaving 8 bases not matched to a gene. CDR3 loop: CASSPRLAGEGDTQYF. The DNA of the CDR3 is TGTGCCAGCAGCCCCCGACTAGCGGGGGAGGGAGATACGCAGTATTTT. Filled out from reference TRBV7-9 and TRBJ2-3, the complete variable domain reads DTGVSQNPRHKITKRGQNVTFRCDPISEHNRLYWYRQTLGQGPEFLTYFQNEAQLEKSRLLSDRFSAERPKGSFSTLEIQRTEQGDSAMYLCASSPRLAGEGDTQYFGPGTRLTVL.

CDR3 DNA sequence: TGTGCCAGCAGAGAGACCGGGACCTACGAGCAGTACTTC. This encodes CASRETGTYEQYF. This chain joins TRBV14 and TRBJ2-7, with D perhaps TRBD2 (5 bases). The CDR3 has 13 amino acids. CDR1 is SGHDN, CDR2 FVKESK, per germline. V lost 6 bases and J 2 bases, leaving 11 bases between the germline ends. Full variable domain (outside the CDR3, taken from reference TRBV14 and TRBJ2-7): EAGVTQFPSHSVIEKGQTVTLRCDPISGHDNLYWYRRVMGKEIKFLLHFVKESKQDESGMPNNRFLAERTGGTYSTLKVQPAELEDSGVYFCASRETGTYEQYFGPGTRLTVT.

V usage is TRBV13 and J usage is TRBJ2-1; maybe TRBD1 (5 bases). The germline CDR1 and CDR2 sequences are PRHDT and FYEKMQ (reference sequence). Trimming took off 4 bases at V and 9 bases at J, with 10 bases between the two ends. This CDR3 region has 12 residues. CDR3 loop: CASSSRDPEQFF. The CDR3 nucleotides are TGTGCCAGCAGCTCCAGGGATCCTGAGCAGTTCTTC.

This chain links TRBV20-1 with TRBJ2-7; D unresolved. The ends were cut back, 2 bases at V and 5 bases at J, with 7 bases in the middle. Germline-derived CDR1 and CDR2 are DFQATT and SNEGSKA (reference sequence). CDR3 length: 11 residues. For the CDR3, the DNA is TGCAGTGCTAGATCGGGTCACGAGCAGTACTTC. Amino acids: CSARSGHEQYF.

This chain uses TRBV18 with TRBJ1-2; maybe TRBD1 (5 bases). The V end lost 2 bases, the J end lost 8 bases, and 18 bases lay between the germline ends. CDR1 and CDR2 (germline): KGHSH, LQKENI. The CDR3 is 15 residues long. CDR3: CASSPIRGLSYGYTF. In nucleotides, the CDR3 is TGTGCCAGCTCACCAATAAGGGGACTGTCGTACGGCTACACCTTC.

V gene TRBV18 combines with J gene TRBJ1-5, with D unclear. The V and J ends lost 2 bases and 3 bases respectively, with 8 bases between them. The V gene's germline CDR1 is KGHSH and CDR2 LQKENI. The CDR3 has 14 residues. The CDR3 sequence is CASSPARDNQPQHF. The CDR3 nucleotides are TGTGCCAGCTCACCAGCTCGGGACAATCAGCCCCAGCATTTT.